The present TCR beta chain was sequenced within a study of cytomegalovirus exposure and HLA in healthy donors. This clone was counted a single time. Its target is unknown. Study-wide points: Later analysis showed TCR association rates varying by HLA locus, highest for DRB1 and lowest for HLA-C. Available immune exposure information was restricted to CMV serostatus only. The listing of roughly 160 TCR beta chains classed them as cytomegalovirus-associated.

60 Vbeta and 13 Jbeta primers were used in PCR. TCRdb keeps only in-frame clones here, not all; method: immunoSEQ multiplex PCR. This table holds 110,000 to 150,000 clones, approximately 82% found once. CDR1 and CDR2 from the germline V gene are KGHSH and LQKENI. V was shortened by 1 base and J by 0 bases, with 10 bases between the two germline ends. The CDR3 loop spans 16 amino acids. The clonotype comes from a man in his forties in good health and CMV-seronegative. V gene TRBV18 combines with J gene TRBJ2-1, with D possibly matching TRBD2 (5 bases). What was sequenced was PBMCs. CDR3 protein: CASSPLLGSSYNEQFF. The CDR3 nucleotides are TGTGCCAGCTCACCACTTTTAGGGAGCTCCTACAATGAGCAGTTCTTC.